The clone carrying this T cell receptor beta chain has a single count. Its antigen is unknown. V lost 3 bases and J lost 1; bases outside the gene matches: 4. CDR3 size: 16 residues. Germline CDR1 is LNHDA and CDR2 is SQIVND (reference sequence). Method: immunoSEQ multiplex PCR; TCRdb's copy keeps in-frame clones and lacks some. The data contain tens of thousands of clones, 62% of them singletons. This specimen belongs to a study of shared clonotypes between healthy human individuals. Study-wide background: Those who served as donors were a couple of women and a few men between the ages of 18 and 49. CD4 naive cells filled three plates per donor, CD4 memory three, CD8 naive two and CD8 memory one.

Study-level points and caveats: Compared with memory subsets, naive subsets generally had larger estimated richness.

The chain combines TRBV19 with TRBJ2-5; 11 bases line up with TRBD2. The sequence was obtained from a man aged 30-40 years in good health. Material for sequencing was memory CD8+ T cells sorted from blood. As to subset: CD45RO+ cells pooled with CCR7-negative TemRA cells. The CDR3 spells CASSIPGLAAQETQYF. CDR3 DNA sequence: TGTGCCAGTAGTATCCCGGGACTAGCGGCCCAAGAGACCCAGTACTTC.